The T cell receptor beta chain under discussion was sequenced for a study of early T cells in non-severe SARS-CoV-2 infection. After removal of 2 bases from V and 4 bases from J, the junction contained 8 bases not matched to a gene. Per germline, CDR1 SGHTA and CDR2 FQGNSA. CDR3 length equals 15 residues. TCRdb reprocessed the 5' RACE reads via MiXCR and lists one record per CDR3 protein. Of some 80,000 distinct CDR3 sequences listed, less than 15% are singletons. Here the sequenced sample was whole blood, taken at baseline. The chain joins TRBV7-2 to TRBJ2-7, with 7 bases aligning to TRBD1. This clonotype was obtained from an adult who was a healthcare worker with PCR-confirmed SARS-CoV-2 infection or an uninfected control (not recorded which). The donor label of this sample is uncertain. The CDR3 spells CASSLFSGTDYEQYF. CDR3 nucleotide sequence: TGTGCCAGCAGCTTATTTTCTGGGACAGATTACGAGCAGTACTTC. Complete variable domain (other parts from reference TRBV7-2 and TRBJ2-7): GAGVSQSPSNKVTEKGKDVELRCDPISGHTALYWYRQSLGQGLEFLIYFQGNSAPDKSGLPSDRFSAERTGGSVSTLTIQRTQQEDSAVYLCASSLFSGTDYEQYFGPGTRLTVT.